This TCR beta chain was obtained from a study of CD8+ T cells in alopecia areata. Extracted RNA was reverse transcribed into cDNA, the sequencing template. This table comes from immunoSEQ multiplex PCR, and its TCRdb copy is limited to in-frame clones, with some not included. The top ten clones hold less than 2% of a sample with under 350,000 clones, more than 45% of them seen once. Noted treatment: oral pan-JAK inhibitor, 5-10 mg twice daily. It was from PBMCs that CD4+ and CD8+ T cells were sorted. General study results and limits: Patients shared TCRs less clearly than mice did, possibly owing to HLA.

CDR3 length equals 15 residues. Trimming took off 0 bases at V and 8 bases at J, with 14 bases between the two ends. Germline V CDR1 and CDR2: SGDLS, YYNGEE. This clone was seen a handful of times. Its antigen is unknown. The sequence derives from a human donor with alopecia areata. Here the sequenced sample was CD4+ T cells sorted from blood, taken at week 24, from a patient treated with tofacitinib. V is TRBV9 and J is TRBJ1-4; D call uncertain. The CDR3 DNA sequence: TGTGCCAGCAGCGTAGGGTCGGGCCTCGGGGAAAAACTGTTTTTT. As protein: CASSVGSGLGEKLFF.